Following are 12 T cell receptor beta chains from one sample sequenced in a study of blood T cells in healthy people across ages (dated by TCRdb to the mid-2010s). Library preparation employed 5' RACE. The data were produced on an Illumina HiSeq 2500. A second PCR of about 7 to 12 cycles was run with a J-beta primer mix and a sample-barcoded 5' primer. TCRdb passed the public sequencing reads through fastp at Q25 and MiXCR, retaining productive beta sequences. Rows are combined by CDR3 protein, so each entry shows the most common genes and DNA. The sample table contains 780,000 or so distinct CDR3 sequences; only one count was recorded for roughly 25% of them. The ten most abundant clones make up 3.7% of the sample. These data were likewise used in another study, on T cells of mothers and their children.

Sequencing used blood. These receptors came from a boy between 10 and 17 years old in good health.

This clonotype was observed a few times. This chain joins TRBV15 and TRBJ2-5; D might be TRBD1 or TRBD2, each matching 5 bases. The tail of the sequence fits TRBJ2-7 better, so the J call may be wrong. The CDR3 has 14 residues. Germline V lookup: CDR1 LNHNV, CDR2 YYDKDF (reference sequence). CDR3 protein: CATARDVSSYEQYF. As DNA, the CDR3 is TGTGCCACCGCACGGGACGTGAGCTCCTACGAGCAGTACTTC.

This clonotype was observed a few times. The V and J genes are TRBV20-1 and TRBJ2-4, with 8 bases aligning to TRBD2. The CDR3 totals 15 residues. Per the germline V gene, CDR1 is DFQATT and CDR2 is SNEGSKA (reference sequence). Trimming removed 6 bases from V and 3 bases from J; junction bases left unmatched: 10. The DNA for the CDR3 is TGCAGTGCCCGGGGTGGGGCGGGAGGCAAAAACATTCAGTACTTC. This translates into CSARGGAGGKNIQYF.

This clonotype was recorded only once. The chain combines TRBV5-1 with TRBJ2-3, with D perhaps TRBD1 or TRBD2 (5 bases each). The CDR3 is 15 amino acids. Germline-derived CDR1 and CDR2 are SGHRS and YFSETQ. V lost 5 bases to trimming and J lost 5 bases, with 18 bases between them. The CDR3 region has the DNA TGCGCCAGCAGGATTACCGGGACCCCGGGAGATACGCAGTATTTT. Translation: CASRITGTPGDTQYF.

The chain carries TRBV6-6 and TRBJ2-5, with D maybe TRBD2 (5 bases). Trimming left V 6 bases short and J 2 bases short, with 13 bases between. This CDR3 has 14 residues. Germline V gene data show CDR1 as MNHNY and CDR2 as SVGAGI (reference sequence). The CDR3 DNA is TGTGCCAGCAGGAAAACCGGGAATCAAGAGACCCAGTACTTC. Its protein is CASRKTGNQETQYF.

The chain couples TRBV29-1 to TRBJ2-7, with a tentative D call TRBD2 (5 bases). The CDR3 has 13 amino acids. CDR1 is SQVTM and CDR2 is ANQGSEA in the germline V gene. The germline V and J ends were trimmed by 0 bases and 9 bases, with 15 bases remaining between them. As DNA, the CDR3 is TGCAGCGTTGAAGATCGTAGTAGGGAGAGGCAGTACTTC. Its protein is CSVEDRSRERQYF.

The CDR3: CASSLAGGLPSTGELFF. The CDR3 DNA reads as TGTGCCAGCAGCTTAGCGGGGGGACTTCCTTCCACCGGGGAGCTGTTTTTT. The chain joins TRBV7-2 to TRBJ2-2; tentative D call: TRBD2 (6 bases). The CDR3 runs 17 residues. Germline V gene lookup returns CDR1 SGHTA and CDR2 FQGNSA. Trimming took 0 bases from V and 4 from J, leaving 15 bases between them. Full variable domain (outside the CDR3, taken from reference TRBV7-2 and TRBJ2-2): GAGVSQSPSNKVTEKGKDVELRCDPISGHTALYWYRQSLGQGLEFLIYFQGNSAPDKSGLPSDRFSAERTGGSVSTLTIQRTQQEDSAVYLCASSLAGGLPSTGELFFGEGSRLTVL.

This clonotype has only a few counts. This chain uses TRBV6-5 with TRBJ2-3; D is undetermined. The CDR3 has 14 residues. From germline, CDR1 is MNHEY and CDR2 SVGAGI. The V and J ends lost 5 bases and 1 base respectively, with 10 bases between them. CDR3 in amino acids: CASSPGLRTDTQYF. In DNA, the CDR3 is TGTGCCAGCAGTCCGGGCCTACGCACAGATACGCAGTATTTT.

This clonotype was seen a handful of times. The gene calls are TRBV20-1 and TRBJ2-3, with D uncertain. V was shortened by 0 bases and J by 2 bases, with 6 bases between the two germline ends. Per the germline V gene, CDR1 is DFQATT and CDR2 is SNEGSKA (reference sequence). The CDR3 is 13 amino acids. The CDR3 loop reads CSARDPFTDTQYF. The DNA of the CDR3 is TGCAGTGCTAGAGACCCTTTCACAGATACGCAGTATTTT.

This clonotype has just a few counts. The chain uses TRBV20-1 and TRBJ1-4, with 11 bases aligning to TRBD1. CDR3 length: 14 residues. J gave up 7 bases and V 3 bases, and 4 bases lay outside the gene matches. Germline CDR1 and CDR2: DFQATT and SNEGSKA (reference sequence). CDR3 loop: CSARDGQGAEKLFF. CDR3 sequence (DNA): TGCAGTGCTAGGGACGGACAGGGGGCTGAAAAACTGTTTTTT.

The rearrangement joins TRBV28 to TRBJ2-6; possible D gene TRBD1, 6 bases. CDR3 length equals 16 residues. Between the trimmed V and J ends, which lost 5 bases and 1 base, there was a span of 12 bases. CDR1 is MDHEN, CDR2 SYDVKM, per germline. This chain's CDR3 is CASSPLGQSGANVLTF. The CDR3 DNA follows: TGTGCCAGCAGTCCGCTCGGACAGTCTGGGGCCAACGTCCTGACTTTC.

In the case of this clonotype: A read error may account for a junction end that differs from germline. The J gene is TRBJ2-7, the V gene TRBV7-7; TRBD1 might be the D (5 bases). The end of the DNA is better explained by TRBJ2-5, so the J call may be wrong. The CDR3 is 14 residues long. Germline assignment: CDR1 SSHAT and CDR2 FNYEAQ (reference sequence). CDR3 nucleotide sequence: TGTGCTAGCAGCCTTATCAGGGCTTCGGAGACCCAGTACTTC. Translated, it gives CASSLIRASETQYF.

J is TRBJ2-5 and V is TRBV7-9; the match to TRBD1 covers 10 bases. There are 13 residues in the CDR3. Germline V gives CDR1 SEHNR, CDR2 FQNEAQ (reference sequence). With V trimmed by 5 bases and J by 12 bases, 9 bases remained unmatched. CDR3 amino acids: CASSPGTGDRKYF. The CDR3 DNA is TGTGCCAGCAGCCCCGGGACAGGGGACCGTAAGTACTTC.